This record looks at one TCR beta chain sequence and its context. The source of the sample is a study of cytomegalovirus exposure and HLA in healthy donors. In the PCR, 60 Vbeta and 13 Jbeta primers were used. TCRdb's table, derived via immunoSEQ multiplex PCR, lists solely in-frame clones and lacks some. The sample includes roughly 200,000 clones, approximately 85% of them seen just once. V lost 4 bases to trimming and J lost 0 bases, with 12 bases between them. This CDR3 spans 15 amino acids. CDR1 and CDR2 from the germline V gene are SEHNR and FQNEAQ (reference sequence). The material sequenced was PBMCs. This chain connects TRBV7-9 to TRBJ1-1; tentatively, D is TRBD1 (5 bases). The receptor was isolated from a woman aged 45-65 years in good health and CMV-seronegative. CDR3 protein: CASSSERGLNTEAFF. The CDR3 DNA reads TGTGCCAGCAGCTCTGAACGGGGGTTGAACACTGAAGCTTTCTTT.